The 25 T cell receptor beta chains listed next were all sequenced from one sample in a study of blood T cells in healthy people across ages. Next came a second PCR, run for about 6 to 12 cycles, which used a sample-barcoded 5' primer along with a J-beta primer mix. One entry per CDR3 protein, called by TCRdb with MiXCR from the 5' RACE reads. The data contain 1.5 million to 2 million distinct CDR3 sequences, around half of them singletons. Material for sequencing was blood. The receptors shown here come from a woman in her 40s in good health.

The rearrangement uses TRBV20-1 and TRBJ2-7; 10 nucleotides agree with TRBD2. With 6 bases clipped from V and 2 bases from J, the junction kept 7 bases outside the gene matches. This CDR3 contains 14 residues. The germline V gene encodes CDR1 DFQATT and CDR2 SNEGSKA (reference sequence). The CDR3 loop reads CSASSSGGPYEQYF. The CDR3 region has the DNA TGCAGTGCCAGTTCTAGCGGGGGCCCCTACGAGCAGTACTTC.

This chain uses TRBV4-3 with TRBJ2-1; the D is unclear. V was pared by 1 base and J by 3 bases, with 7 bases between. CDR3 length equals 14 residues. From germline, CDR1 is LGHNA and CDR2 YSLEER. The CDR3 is CASSQAARYNEQFF. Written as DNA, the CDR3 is TGCGCCAGCAGCCAAGCGGCTCGCTACAATGAGCAGTTCTTC.

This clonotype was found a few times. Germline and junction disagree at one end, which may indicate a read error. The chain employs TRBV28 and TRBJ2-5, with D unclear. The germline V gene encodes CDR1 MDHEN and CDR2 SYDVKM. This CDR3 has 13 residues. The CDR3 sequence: CVSSPNDLETQYF. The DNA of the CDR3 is TGTGTCAGCAGTCCAAATGACCTAGAGACCCAGTACTTC.

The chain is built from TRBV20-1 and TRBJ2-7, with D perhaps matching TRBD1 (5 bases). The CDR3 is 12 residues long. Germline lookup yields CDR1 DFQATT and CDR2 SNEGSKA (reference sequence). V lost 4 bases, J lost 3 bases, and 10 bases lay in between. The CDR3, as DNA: TGCAGTGCTATCGACAGCCTCTACGAGCAGTACTTC. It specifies CSAIDSLYEQYF.

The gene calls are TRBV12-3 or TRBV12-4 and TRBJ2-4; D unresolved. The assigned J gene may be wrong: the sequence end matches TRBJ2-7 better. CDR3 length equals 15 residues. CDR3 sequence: CASSLEGWSAYEQYF. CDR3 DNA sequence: TGTGCCAGCAGTTTGGAAGGTTGGTCAGCGTACGAGCAGTACTTC.

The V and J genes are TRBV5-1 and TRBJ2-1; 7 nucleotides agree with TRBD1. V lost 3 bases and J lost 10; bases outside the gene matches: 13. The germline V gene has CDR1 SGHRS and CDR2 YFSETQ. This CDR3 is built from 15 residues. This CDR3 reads CASSSISGTDYEQFF. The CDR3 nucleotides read TGCGCCAGCAGCTCTATTTCCGGGACAGACTACGAGCAGTTCTTC.

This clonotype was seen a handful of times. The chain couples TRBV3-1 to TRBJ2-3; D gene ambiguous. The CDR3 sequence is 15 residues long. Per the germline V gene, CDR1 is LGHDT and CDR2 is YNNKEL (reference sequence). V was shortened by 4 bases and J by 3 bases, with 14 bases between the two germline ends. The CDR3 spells CASSPTRTWTDTQYF. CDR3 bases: TGTGCCAGCAGCCCGACAAGAACGTGGACAGATACGCAGTATTTT.

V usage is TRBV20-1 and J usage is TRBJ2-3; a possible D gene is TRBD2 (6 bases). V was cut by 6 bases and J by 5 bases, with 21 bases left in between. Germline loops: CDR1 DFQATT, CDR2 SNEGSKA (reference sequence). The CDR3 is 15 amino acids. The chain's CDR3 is CSARGGGVSGDTQYF. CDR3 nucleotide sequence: TGCAGTGCCCGGGGCGGCGGGGTGAGTGGAGATACGCAGTATTTT.

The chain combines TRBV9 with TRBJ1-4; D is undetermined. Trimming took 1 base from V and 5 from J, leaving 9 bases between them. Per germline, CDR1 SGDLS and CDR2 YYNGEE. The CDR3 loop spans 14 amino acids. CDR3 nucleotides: TGTGCCAGCAGCGTAAACACGTTGAATGAAAAACTGTTTTTT. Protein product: CASSVNTLNEKLFF.

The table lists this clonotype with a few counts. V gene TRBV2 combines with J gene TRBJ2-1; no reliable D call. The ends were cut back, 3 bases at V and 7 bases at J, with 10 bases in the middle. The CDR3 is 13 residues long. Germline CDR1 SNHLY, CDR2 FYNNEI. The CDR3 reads CASSDKSRNEQFF. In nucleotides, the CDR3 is TGTGCCAGCAGTGACAAGTCCCGGAATGAGCAGTTCTTC.

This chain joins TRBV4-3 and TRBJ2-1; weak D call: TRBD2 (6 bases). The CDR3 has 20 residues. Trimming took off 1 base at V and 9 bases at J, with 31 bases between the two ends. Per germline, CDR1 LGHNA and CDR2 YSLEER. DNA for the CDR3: TGCGCCAGCAGCCAAGTAACACTCGGACTACACAATCGTCGGGCTGGTGAGCAGTTCTTC. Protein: CASSQVTLGLHNRRAGEQFF.

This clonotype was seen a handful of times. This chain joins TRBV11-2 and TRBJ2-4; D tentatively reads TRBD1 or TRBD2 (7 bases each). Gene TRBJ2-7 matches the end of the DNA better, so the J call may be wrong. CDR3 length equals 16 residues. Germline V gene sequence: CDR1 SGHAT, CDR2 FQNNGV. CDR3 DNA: TGTGCCAGCAGCTTAGGGGGAGGGGGCAATTTGTACGAGCAGTACTTC. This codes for CASSLGGGGNLYEQYF.

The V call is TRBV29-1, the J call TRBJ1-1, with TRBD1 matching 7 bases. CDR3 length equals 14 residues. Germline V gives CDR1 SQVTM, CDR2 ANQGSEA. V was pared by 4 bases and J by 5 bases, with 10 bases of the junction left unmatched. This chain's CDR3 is CSVAGRQGGTEAFF. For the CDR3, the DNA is TGCAGCGTTGCCGGGCGACAGGGCGGAACTGAAGCTTTCTTT.

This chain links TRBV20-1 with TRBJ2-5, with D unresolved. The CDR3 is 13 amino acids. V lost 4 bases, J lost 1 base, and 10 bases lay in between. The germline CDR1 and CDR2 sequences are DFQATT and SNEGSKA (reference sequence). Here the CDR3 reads CSATQTTQETQYF. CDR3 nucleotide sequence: TGCAGTGCTACCCAGACGACCCAAGAGACCCAGTACTTC.

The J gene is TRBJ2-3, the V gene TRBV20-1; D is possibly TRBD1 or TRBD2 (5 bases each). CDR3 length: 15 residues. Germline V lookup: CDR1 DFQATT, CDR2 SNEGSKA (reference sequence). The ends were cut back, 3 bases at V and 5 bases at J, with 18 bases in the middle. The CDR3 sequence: CSARLGQGGGDTQYF. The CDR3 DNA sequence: TGCAGTGCTAGGCTTGGGCAGGGTGGAGGAGATACGCAGTATTTT.

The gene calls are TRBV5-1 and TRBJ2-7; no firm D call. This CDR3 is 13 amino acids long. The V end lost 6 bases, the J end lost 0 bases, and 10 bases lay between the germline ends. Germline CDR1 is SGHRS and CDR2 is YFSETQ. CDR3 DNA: TGCGCCAGCATTGGCACAGACTCCTACGAGCAGTACTTC. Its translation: CASIGTDSYEQYF.

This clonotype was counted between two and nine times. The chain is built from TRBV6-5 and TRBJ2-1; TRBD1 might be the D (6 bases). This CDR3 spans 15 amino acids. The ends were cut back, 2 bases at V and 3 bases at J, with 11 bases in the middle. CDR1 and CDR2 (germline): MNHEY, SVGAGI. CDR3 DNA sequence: TGTGCCAGCAGTTACCGGGACACCCTCTACAATGAGCAGTTCTTC. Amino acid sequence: CASSYRDTLYNEQFF.

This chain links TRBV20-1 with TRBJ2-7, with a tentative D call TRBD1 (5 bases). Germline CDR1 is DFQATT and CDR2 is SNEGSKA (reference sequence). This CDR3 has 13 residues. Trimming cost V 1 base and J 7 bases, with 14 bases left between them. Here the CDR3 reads CSARGSGSREQYF. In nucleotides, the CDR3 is TGCAGTGCTAGAGGATCAGGGTCACGGGAGCAGTACTTC.

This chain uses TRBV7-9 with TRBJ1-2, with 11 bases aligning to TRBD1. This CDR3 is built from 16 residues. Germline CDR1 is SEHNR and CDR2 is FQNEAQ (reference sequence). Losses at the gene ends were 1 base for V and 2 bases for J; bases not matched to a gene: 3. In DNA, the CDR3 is TGTGCCAGCAGCTTAGGACGGACAGGGGGCAACTATGGCTACACCTTC. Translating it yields CASSLGRTGGNYGYTF.

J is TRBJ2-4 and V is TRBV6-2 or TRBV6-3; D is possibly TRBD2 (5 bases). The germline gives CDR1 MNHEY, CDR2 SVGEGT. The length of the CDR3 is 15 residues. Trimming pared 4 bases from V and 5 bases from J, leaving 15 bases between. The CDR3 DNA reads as TGTGCCAGCAGTTTAAGCGGAGGCAGAGAAAACATTCAGTACTTC. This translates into CASSLSGGRENIQYF.

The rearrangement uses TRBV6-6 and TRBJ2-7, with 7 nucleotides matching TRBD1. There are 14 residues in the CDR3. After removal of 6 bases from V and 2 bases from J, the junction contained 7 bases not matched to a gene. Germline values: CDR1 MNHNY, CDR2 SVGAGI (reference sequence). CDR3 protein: CASRPNRGPYEQYF. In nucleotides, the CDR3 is TGTGCCAGCAGACCAAACAGGGGTCCCTACGAGCAGTACTTC.

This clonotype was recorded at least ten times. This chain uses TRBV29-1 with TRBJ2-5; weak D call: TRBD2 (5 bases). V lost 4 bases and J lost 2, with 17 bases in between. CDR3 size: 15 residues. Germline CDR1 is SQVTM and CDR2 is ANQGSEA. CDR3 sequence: CSVGSLGLRQETQYF. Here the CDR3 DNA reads TGCAGCGTTGGAAGCCTAGGACTGCGACAAGAGACCCAGTACTTC.

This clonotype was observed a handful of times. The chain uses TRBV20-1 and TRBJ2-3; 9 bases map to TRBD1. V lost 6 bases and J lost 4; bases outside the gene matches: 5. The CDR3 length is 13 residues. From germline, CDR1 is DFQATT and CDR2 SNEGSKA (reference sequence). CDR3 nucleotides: TGCAGTGCCGGACAGGGGAAGGCAGATACGCAGTATTTT. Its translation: CSAGQGKADTQYF.

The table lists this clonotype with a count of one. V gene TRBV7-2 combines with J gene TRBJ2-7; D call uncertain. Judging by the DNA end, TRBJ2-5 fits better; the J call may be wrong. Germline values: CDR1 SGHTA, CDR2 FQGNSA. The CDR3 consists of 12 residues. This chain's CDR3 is CASSPTLGTQYF. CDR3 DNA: TGTGCCAGCAGCCCGACCCTAGGGACCCAGTACTTC.

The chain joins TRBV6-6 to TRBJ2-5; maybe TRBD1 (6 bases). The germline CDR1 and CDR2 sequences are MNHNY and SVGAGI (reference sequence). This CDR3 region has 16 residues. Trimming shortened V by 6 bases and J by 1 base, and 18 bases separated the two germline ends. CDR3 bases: TGTGCCAGCAGCACGTCACAGGGTTGGGCCCAAGAGACCCAGTACTTC. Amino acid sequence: CASSTSQGWAQETQYF.